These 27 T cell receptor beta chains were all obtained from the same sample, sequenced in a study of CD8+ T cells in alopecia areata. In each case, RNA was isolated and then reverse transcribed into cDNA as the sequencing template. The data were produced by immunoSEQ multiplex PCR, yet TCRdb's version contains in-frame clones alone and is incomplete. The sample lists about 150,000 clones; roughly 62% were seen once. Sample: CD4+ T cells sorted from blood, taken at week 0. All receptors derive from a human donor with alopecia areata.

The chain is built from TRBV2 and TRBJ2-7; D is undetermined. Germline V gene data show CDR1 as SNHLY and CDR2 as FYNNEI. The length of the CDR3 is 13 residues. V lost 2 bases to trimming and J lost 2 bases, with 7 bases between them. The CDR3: CASSEYRAYEQYF. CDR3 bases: TGTGCCAGCAGTGAATATAGGGCCTACGAGCAGTACTTC.

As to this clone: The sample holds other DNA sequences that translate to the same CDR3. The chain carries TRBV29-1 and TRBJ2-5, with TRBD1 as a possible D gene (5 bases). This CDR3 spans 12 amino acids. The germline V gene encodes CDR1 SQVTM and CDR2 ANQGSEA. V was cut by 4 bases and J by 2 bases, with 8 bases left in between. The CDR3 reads CSVGQRQETQYF. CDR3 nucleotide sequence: TGCAGCGTTGGACAGAGACAAGAGACCCAGTACTTC.

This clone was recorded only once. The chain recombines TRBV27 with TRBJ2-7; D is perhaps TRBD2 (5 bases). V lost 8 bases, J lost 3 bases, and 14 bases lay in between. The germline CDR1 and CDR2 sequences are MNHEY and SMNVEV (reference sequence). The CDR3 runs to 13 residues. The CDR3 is CASGRGRVYEQYF. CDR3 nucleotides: TGTGCCAGCGGCCGGGGAAGGGTCTACGAGCAGTACTTC.

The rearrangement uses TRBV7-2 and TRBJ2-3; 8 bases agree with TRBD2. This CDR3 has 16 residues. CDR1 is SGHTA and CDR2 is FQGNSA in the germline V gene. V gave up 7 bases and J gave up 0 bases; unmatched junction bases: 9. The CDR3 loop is CASTRAPGGSTDTQYF. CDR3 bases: TGTGCCAGCACCCGGGCCCCGGGGGGGAGCACAGATACGCAGTATTTT. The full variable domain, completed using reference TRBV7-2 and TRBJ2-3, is GAGVSQSPSNKVTEKGKDVELRCDPISGHTALYWYRQSLGQGLEFLIYFQGNSAPDKSGLPSDRFSAERTGGSVSTLTIQRTQQEDSAVYLCASTRAPGGSTDTQYFGPGTRLTVL.

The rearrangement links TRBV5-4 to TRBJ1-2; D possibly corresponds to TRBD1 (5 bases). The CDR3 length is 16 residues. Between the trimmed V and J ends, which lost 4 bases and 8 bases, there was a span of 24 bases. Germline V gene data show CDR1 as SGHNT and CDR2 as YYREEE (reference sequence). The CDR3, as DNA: TGTGCCAGCAGCCTCGGGACTCCTACGAACGTGGAGGGCTACACCTTC. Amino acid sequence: CASSLGTPTNVEGYTF.

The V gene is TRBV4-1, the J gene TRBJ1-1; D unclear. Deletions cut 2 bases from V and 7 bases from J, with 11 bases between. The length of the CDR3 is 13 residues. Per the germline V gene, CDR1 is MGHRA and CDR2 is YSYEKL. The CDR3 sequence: CASSQLGPYEAFF. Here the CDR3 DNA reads TGCGCCAGCAGCCAACTAGGGCCTTATGAAGCTTTCTTT.

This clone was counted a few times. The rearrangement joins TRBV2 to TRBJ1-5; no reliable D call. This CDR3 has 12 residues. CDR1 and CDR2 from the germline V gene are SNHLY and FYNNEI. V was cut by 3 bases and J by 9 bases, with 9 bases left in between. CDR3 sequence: CASSESWAPQHF. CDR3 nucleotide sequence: TGTGCCAGCAGTGAGTCTTGGGCGCCCCAGCATTTT.

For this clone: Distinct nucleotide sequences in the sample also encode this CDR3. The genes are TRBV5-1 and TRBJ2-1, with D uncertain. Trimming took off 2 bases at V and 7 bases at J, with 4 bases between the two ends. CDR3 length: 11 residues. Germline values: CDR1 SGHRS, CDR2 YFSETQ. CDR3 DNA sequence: TGCGCCAGCAGCTTCGATAATGAGCAGTTCTTC. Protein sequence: CASSFDNEQFF.

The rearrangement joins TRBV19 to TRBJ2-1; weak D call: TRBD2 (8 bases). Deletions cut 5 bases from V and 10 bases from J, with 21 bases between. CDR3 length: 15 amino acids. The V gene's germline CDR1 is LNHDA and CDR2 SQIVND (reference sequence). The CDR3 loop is CASSPGLAGGREQFF. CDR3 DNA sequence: TGTGCCAGTAGTCCCGGACTAGCAGGGGGACGGGAGCAGTTCTTC.

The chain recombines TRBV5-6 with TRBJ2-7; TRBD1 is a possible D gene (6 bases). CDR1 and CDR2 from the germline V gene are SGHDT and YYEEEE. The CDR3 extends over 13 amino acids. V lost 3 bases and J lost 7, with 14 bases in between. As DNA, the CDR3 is TGTGCCAGCAGCTGGGACGAAGGGGGAGAGCAGTACTTC. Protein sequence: CASSWDEGGEQYF.

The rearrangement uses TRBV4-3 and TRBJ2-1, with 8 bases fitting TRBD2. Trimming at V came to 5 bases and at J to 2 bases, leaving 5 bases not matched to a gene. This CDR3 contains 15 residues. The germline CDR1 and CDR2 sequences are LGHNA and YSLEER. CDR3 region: CASSGSGGTYNEQFF. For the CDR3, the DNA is TGCGCCAGCAGCGGATCGGGGGGGACCTACAATGAGCAGTTCTTC.

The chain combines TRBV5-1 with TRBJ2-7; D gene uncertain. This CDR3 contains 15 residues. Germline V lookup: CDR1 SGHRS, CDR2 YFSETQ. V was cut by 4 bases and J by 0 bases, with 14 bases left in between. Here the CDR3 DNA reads TGCGCCAGCAGCCTAACGGTTATGAGCTCCTACGAGCAGTACTTC. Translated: CASSLTVMSSYEQYF.

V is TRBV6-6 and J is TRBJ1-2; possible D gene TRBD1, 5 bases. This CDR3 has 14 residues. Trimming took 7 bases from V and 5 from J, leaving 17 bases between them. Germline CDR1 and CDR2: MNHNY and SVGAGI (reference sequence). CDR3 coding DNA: TGTGCCAGCAATCCCGACGGGGCCCGTTATGGCTACACCTTC. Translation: CASNPDGARYGYTF.

The CDR3 DNA sequence: TGTGCCAGCAGCTGGAGAGGGGGCACTGAAGCTTTCTTT. Translated, it gives CASSWRGGTEAFF. The rearrangement links TRBV7-9 to TRBJ1-1; a weak D match, TRBD1 (6 bases). Germline assignment: CDR1 SEHNR and CDR2 FQNEAQ (reference sequence). V lost 4 bases and J lost 4, with 10 bases in between. The CDR3 consists of 13 residues.

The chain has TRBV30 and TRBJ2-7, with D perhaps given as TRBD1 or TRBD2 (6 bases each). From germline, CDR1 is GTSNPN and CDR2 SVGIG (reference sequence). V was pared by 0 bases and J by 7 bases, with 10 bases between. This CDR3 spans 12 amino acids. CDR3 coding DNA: TGTGCCTGGAGTGTAAGGAGGGGGGAGCAGTACTTC. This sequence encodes CAWSVRRGEQYF.

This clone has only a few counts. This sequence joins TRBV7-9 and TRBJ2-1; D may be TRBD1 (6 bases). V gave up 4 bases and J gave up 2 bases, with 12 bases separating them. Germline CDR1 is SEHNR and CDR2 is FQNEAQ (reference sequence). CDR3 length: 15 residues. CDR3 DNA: TGTGCCAGCAGCTCCCAGGGGAGCACCTACAATGAGCAGTTCTTC. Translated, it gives CASSSQGSTYNEQFF. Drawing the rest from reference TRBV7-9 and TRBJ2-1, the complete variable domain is DTGVSQNPRHKITKRGQNVTFRCDPISEHNRLYWYRQTLGQGPEFLTYFQNEAQLEKSRLLSDRFSAERPKGSFSTLEIQRTEQGDSAMYLCASSSQGSTYNEQFFGPGTRLTVL.

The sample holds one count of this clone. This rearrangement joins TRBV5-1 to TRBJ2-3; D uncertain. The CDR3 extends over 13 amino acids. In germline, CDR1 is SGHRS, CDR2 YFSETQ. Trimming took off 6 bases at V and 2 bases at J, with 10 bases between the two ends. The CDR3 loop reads CASTRSITDTQYF. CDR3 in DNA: TGCGCCAGCACCCGGTCGATCACAGATACGCAGTATTTT.

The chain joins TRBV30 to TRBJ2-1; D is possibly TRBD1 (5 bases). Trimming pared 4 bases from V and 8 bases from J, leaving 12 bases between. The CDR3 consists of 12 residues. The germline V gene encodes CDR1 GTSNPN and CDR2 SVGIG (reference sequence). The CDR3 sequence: CAWIVLGHEQFF. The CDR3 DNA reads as TGTGCCTGGATAGTTTTGGGGCATGAGCAGTTCTTC. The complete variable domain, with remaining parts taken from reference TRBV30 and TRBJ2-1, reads SQTIHQWPATLVQPVGSPLSLECTVEGTSNPNLYWYRQAAGRGLQLLFYSVGIGQISSEVPQNLSASRPQDRQFILSSKKLLLSDSGFYLCAWIVLGHEQFFGPGTRLTVL.

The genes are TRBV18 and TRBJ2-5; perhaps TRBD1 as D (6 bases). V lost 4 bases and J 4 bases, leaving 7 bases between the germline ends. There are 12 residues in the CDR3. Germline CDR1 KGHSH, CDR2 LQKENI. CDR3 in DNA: TGTGCCAGCTCACAGGACAGAGAGACCCAGTACTTC. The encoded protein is CASSQDRETQYF. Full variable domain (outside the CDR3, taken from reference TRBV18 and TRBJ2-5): NAGVMQNPRHLVRRRGQEARLRCSPMKGHSHVYWYRQLPEEGLKFMVYLQKENIIDESGMPKERFSAEFPKEGPSILRIQQVVRGDSAAYFCASSQDRETQYFGPGTRLLVL.

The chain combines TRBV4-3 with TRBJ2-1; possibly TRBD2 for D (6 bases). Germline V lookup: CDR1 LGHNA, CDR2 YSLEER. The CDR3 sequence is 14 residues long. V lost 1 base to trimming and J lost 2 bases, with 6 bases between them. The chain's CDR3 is CASSQGLAYNEQFF. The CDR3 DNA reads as TGCGCCAGCAGCCAAGGACTAGCCTACAATGAGCAGTTCTTC.

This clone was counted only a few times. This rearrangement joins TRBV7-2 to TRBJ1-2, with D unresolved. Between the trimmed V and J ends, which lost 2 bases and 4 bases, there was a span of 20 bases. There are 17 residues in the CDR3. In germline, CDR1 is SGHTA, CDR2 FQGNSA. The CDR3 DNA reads TGTGCCAGCAGCTTATCCGGTGTGAGGGAAGGAGGCTATGGCTACACCTTC. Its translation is CASSLSGVREGGYGYTF. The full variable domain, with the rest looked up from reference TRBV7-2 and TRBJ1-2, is GAGVSQSPSNKVTEKGKDVELRCDPISGHTALYWYRQSLGQGLEFLIYFQGNSAPDKSGLPSDRFSAERTGGSVSTLTIQRTQQEDSAVYLCASSLSGVREGGYGYTFGSGTRLTVV.

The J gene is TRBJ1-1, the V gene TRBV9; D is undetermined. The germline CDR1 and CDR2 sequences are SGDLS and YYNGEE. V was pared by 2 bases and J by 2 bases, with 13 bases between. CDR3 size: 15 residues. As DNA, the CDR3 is TGTGCCAGCAGCGTTGGAACCACCTCTAACACTGAAGCTTTCTTT. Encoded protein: CASSVGTTSNTEAFF.

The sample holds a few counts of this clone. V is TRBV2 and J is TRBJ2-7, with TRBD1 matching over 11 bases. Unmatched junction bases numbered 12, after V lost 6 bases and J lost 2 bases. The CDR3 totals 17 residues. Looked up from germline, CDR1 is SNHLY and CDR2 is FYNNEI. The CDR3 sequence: CASSRGIPGQGAYEQYF. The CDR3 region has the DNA TGTGCCAGCAGCAGAGGAATTCCGGGACAGGGGGCCTACGAGCAGTACTTC.

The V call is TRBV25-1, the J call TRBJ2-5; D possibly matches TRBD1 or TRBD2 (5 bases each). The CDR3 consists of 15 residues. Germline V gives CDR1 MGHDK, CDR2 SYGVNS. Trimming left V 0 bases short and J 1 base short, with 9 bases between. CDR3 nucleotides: TGTGCCAGCAGTGAATATAACGGGGCCCAAGAGACCCAGTACTTC. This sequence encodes CASSEYNGAQETQYF.

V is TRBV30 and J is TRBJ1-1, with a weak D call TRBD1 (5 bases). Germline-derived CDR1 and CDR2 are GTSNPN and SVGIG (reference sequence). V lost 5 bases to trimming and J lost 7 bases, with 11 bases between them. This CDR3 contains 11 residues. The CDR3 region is CAWHRMDEAFF. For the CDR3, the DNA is TGTGCCTGGCACAGGATGGATGAAGCTTTCTTT.

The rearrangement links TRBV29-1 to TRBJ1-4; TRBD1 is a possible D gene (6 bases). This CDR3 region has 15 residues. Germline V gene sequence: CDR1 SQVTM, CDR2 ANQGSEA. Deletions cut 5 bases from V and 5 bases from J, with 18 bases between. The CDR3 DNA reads TGCAGCGTTCCCGCTCAACAGGGAAGGAATGAAAAACTGTTTTTT. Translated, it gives CSVPAQQGRNEKLFF.

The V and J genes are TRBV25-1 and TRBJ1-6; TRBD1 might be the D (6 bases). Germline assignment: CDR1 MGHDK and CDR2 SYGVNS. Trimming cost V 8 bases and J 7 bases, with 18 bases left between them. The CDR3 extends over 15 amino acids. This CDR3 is CASRSTGTKNSPLHF. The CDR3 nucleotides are TGTGCCAGCCGATCCACCGGGACAAAGAATTCACCCCTCCACTTT.